This T cell receptor (beta chain) emerged from a study of blood T cell repertoires in COVID-19. V was clipped by 5 bases and J by 3 bases; unmatched bases: 5. CDR1 and CDR2 from the germline V gene are LGHNT and FRNRAP. The CDR3 loop spans 15 amino acids. Measured with immunoSEQ multiplex PCR; TCRdb has only the in-frame clones, and not every one. This table has roughly 180,000 clones, about 85% appearing once. The genes are TRBV12-5 and TRBJ1-5; 9 positions agree with TRBD1. The TCR originated in a man in his forties who had recovered from COVID-19. The sample consisted of PBMCs or T cells enriched from blood (not recorded which). This CDR3 reads CASGEGQGINQPQHF. The CDR3 DNA is TGTGCTAGTGGTGAAGGACAGGGGATCAATCAGCCCCAGCATTTT.